The clone carrying this T cell receptor (beta chain) was seen a handful of times. This record belongs to a study of blood T cells in healthy people across ages. V gave up 4 bases and J gave up 8 bases; unmatched junction bases: 6. This CDR3 has 15 residues. Germline V gene sequence: CDR1 SGHAT, CDR2 FQNNGV. For the second PCR, which ran for roughly 7 to 11 cycles, a sample-barcoded 5' primer and a J-beta primer mix were used. From the 5' RACE reads, TCRdb called clonotypes with MiXCR, one entry per CDR3 protein. The table lists around 1,000,000 distinct CDR3 sequences, roughly 24% of them singletons. This sample was shared with a second study, whose subject was T cells of mothers and their children. Per that study: Per mother, over 9.5 million TCR beta CDR3 reads were obtained; per child, around 2.8 million.

The clonotype was recovered from a girl aged 2 to 10 in good health. The sequencing input was blood. V usage is TRBV11-2 and J usage is TRBJ2-1, with 12 bases matching TRBD1. DNA for the CDR3: TGTGCCAGCAGCTACCGGGACAGGGGGCCGGATGAGCAGTTCTTC. This encodes CASSYRDRGPDEQFF. Full variable domain (rest looked up from reference TRBV11-2 and TRBJ2-1): EAGVAQSPRYKIIEKRQSVAFWCNPISGHATLYWYQQILGQGPKLLIQFQNNGVVDDSQLPKDRFSAERLKGVDSTLKIQPAKLEDSAVYLCASSYRDRGPDEQFFGPGTRLTVL.